A single sample gave rise to the 19 T cell receptor beta chains below, sequenced in a study of T cell repertoires in cytomegalovirus infection (dated by TCRdb to about 2019). The instrument given in TCRdb is Illumina HiSeq 1500. Starting from the raw public reads, TCRdb applied fastp trimming at Q25, assembled clones with MiXCR and retained in-frame beta chains. Entries are consolidated by CDR3 protein sequence, retaining the most common genes and DNA. This sample gives hundreds of thousands of distinct CDR3 sequences in total; about 9.1% of them show up just once. The top ten hold approximately 2.4% of the sample. The sequenced material came from PBMCs. These receptors were obtained from a human donor in good health (CMV status not recorded). Some clones in this sample may be carry-over from other donors' samples.

This clonotype came up many times. The chain is built from TRBV7-3 and TRBJ2-1; TRBD2 aligns across 13 bases. The J segment lost 3 bases and the V segment lost 5 bases, leaving 13 bases of the junction unmatched. CDR3 length equals 19 residues. CDR1 and CDR2 from the germline V gene are SGHTA and FQGTGA. In nucleotides, the CDR3 is TGTGCCAGCAGCCCCAAACTAGCGGGGGGGCCCGTGGGCTACAATGAGCAGTTCTTC. It specifies CASSPKLAGGPVGYNEQFF.

Note on this clonotype: A single base separates this from a much larger clone, so it may be a read error. This sequence joins TRBV7-2 and TRBJ2-1, with D tentatively TRBD1 or TRBD2 (6 bases each). V was clipped by 4 bases and J by 8 bases, with 12 bases between them. This CDR3 comprises 13 residues. Looked up from germline, CDR1 is SGHTA and CDR2 is FQGNSA. The CDR3 is CASSWSGEDEQFF. The CDR3 DNA follows: TGTGCCAGCAGCTGGTCAGGGGAGGATGAGCAGTTCTTC.

This clonotype was recorded many times. The gene calls are TRBV11-2 and TRBJ2-5; a weak D match, TRBD2 (7 bases). The CDR3 covers 14 residues. Trimming pared 4 bases from V and 2 bases from J, leaving 11 bases between. Germline V gene data show CDR1 as SGHAT and CDR2 as FQNNGV. The CDR3 loop is CASSWGGIQETQYF. The CDR3 region has the DNA TGTGCCAGCAGCTGGGGGGGCATACAAGAGACCCAGTACTTC.

Many counts were recorded for this clonotype. V and J are TRBV6-1 and TRBJ2-7, with 8 nucleotides matching TRBD1. Trimming at V came to 6 bases and at J to 3 bases, leaving 10 bases not matched to a gene. Germline loops: CDR1 MNHNS, CDR2 SASEGT. The CDR3 is 15 amino acids. The CDR3 sequence is CASSVGQETIYEQYV. CDR3 bases: TGTGCCAGCAGCGTGGGACAGGAGACGATCTACGAGCAGTACGTC.

This clonotype was seen ten or more times. CDR3 DNA: TGTGCCAGTAGTATAGATTGGCGGGGTCCCTACGAGCAGTACTTC. Its translation: CASSIDWRGPYEQYF. The chain recombines TRBV19 with TRBJ2-7; possibly TRBD2 for D (6 bases). The germline V gene encodes CDR1 LNHDA and CDR2 SQIVND (reference sequence). The CDR3 totals 15 residues. Trimming removed 0 bases from V and 2 bases from J, with 11 bases in between.

This clonotype has at least ten counts. The chain links TRBV7-8 to TRBJ2-7; TRBD1 is a possible D gene (6 bases). The CDR3 extends over 15 amino acids. The V end lost 5 bases, the J end lost 4 bases, and 18 bases lay between the germline ends. The germline gives CDR1 SGHVS, CDR2 FQNEAQ. The CDR3 loop reads CASSRRTTGPYEQYF. The CDR3 bases are TGTGCCAGCAGCCGAAGAACGACAGGTCCTTACGAGCAGTACTTC.

V is TRBV20-1 and J is TRBJ2-1; 13 bases align to TRBD2. The length of the CDR3 is 19 residues. V lost 6 bases, J lost 1 base, and 15 bases stayed unmatched. Per the germline V gene, CDR1 is DFQATT and CDR2 is SNEGSKA (reference sequence). CDR3 region: CSAPGGPGLAGESYNEQFF. CDR3 in DNA: TGCAGTGCCCCAGGGGGCCCAGGACTAGCGGGGGAGTCCTACAATGAGCAGTTCTTC.

This sequence joins TRBV25-1 and TRBJ2-1; no reliable D call. This CDR3 is 11 amino acids long. Per germline, CDR1 MGHDK and CDR2 SYGVNS. V was shortened by 5 bases and J by 10 bases, with 9 bases between the two germline ends. The CDR3 DNA sequence: TGTGCCAGCAGTTCCTCTGGCGAGCAGTTCTTC. Residues: CASSSSGEQFF. The whole variable domain, remainder taken from reference TRBV25-1 and TRBJ2-1, is EADIYQTPRYLVIGTGKKITLECSQTMGHDKMYWYQQDPGMELHLIHYSYGVNSTEKGDLSSESTVSRIRTEHFPLTLESARPSHTSQYLCASSSSGEQFFGPGTRLTVL.

This clonotype appeared many times. This chain uses TRBV5-1 with TRBJ2-5, with D possibly TRBD1 on 5 matching bases. In germline, CDR1 is SGHRS, CDR2 YFSETQ. This CDR3 has 13 residues. Trimming shortened V by 4 bases and J by 0 bases, and 7 bases separated the two germline ends. The CDR3 sequence is CASSPDNQETQYF. The CDR3 DNA follows: TGCGCCAGCAGCCCGGACAACCAAGAGACCCAGTACTTC.

This clonotype came up many times. The chain recombines TRBV7-2 with TRBJ2-3; D assignment may be TRBD1 or TRBD2 (5 bases each). V dropped 0 bases and J dropped 4 bases, with 5 bases sitting between them. The CDR3 has 13 residues. Germline assignment: CDR1 SGHTA and CDR2 FQGNSA. The CDR3 here is CASSLAGPDTQYF. The CDR3 coding sequence is TGTGCCAGCAGCTTAGCGGGACCAGATACGCAGTATTTT.

This clonotype has just one count. V gene TRBV7-9 combines with J gene TRBJ1-4; unclear D gene. This CDR3 is built from 15 residues. The germline V gene encodes CDR1 SEHNR and CDR2 FQNEAQ (reference sequence). V lost 2 bases to trimming and J lost 7 bases, with 14 bases between them. The CDR3 DNA reads as TGTGCCAGCAGCTTAAGAGGTGAGGGCAGTGAAAAACTGTTTTTT. This gives the protein CASSLRGEGSEKLFF.

This clonotype has at least ten counts. The V call is TRBV6-6, the J call TRBJ2-1, with D perhaps TRBD1 or TRBD2 (7 bases each). Trimming pared 1 base from V and 12 bases from J, leaving 22 bases between. Germline lookup yields CDR1 MNHNY and CDR2 SVGAGI (reference sequence). The CDR3 covers 16 residues. The CDR3 is CASSYLRQGAPGGQFF. Written as DNA, the CDR3 is TGTGCCAGCAGTTACTTAAGACAGGGCGCTCCGGGAGGGCAGTTCTTC.

The sample holds many counts of this clonotype. The CDR3 loop is CATWGLAGHNEQFF. The DNA of the CDR3 is TGTGCCACCTGGGGACTAGCGGGCCACAATGAGCAGTTCTTC. The rearrangement links TRBV19 to TRBJ2-1, with 12 bases identical to TRBD2. The CDR3 has 14 residues. V dropped 10 bases and J dropped 5; count of bases not matched to a gene: 6. Germline CDR1 and CDR2: LNHDA and SQIVND (reference sequence).

This clonotype was observed at least ten times. The chain joins TRBV5-1 to TRBJ1-4, with a weak D call TRBD1 (6 bases). V was trimmed by 4 bases and J by 7 bases, leaving 17 bases between them. Germline-derived CDR1 and CDR2 are SGHRS and YFSETQ. CDR3 length: 15 amino acids. CDR3: CASSTAGEVSEKLFF. CDR3 sequence (DNA): TGCGCCAGCAGCACCGCAGGGGAAGTTAGTGAAAAACTGTTTTTT.

This clonotype was seen repeatedly, ten times or more. The V and J genes are TRBV6-1 and TRBJ2-2; D is unclear. The CDR3 consists of 13 residues. V lost 2 bases and J 7 bases, leaving 8 bases between the germline ends. Looked up from germline, CDR1 is MNHNS and CDR2 is SASEGT. In nucleotides, the CDR3 is TGTGCCAGCAGTGAATCTGAATACGGGGAGCTGTTTTTT. Its protein product is CASSESEYGELFF.

This clonotype showed up many times. The chain employs TRBV28 and TRBJ1-3; weak D call: TRBD1 (5 bases). Germline V lookup: CDR1 MDHEN, CDR2 SYDVKM. CDR3 length equals 16 residues. V lost 3 bases and J 1 base, leaving 13 bases between the germline ends. Written as DNA, the CDR3 is TGTGCCAGCAGTTTGGGTGGGGGGACTTCTGGAAACACCATATATTTT. This sequence encodes CASSLGGGTSGNTIYF.

In its sample, this clonotype was seen a few times. The chain employs TRBV6-1 and TRBJ1-1; no clear D. Germline CDR1 MNHNS, CDR2 SASEGT. This CDR3 region has 14 residues. The V and J ends lost 2 bases and 3 bases respectively, with 10 bases between them. CDR3 in amino acids: CASSEREGYTEAFF. In nucleotides, the CDR3 is TGTGCCAGCAGTGAAAGGGAGGGTTACACTGAAGCTTTCTTT.

This clonotype showed up many times. The chain couples TRBV12-3 or TRBV12-4 to TRBJ2-2, with D perhaps matching TRBD1 (5 bases). Trimming removed 3 bases from V and 6 bases from J, with 8 bases in between. The CDR3 runs to 13 residues. This CDR3 reads CASSLVGPGELFF. Here the CDR3 DNA reads TGTGCCAGCAGTTTGGTGGGGCCCGGGGAGCTGTTTTTT.

This clonotype came up many times. The chain links TRBV7-9 to TRBJ2-6; TRBD1 agrees at 10 bases. This CDR3 contains 17 residues. Germline V gene sequence: CDR1 SEHNR, CDR2 FQNEAQ (reference sequence). Germline trimming cut 9 bases from V and 0 bases from J; bases unmatched to any gene: 8. The CDR3 bases are TGTGCCAGGGAAAGGGACAGGGGCCCCTCTGGGGCCAACGTCCTGACTTTC. Encoded protein: CARERDRGPSGANVLTF. Supplemented by reference TRBV7-9 and TRBJ2-6, the full variable domain reads DTGVSQNPRHKITKRGQNVTFRCDPISEHNRLYWYRQTLGQGPEFLTYFQNEAQLEKSRLLSDRFSAERPKGSFSTLEIQRTEQGDSAMYLCARERDRGPSGANVLTFGAGSRLTVL.